This TCR beta chain is from a study of T cell repertoires in cytomegalovirus infection. The wider study: HLA-B-restricted CMV epitopes that are well studied were used alongside recently identified HLA-C-restricted ones. Indications came from public TCR beta signatures; they pointed to CMV infection and to a matching HLA type.

Broader study findings: Pooled public TCR beta family frequency picked out CMV carriers with the relevant HLA. Clonotype analysis showed dominance of the ex vivo response by HLA-C-restricted CMV-specific TCR beta clonotypes.

This clonotype was seen a single time. Its target is unknown. MiXCR was run by TCRdb on the reads, yielding one entry per CDR3 protein. This table has about 830,000 distinct CDR3 sequences, about 30% appearing once. The sequence came from a human donor in good health (CMV status not recorded). Some clones in this sample may be carry-over from other donors' samples. The source material was cultured CD8+ T cells from PBMCs, sampled from culture after CMV antigen stimulation.

CDR3 in amino acids: CASSSYGWTGFGYTF. For the CDR3, the DNA is TGTGCCAGCAGTTCTTACGGGTGGACAGGCTTCGGCTACACCTTC. The chain employs TRBV28 and TRBJ1-2, with TRBD1 matching 7 bases. The J segment lost 8 bases and the V segment lost 4 bases, leaving 13 bases of the junction unmatched. CDR3 length: 15 residues. Germline V gene lookup returns CDR1 MDHEN and CDR2 SYDVKM.